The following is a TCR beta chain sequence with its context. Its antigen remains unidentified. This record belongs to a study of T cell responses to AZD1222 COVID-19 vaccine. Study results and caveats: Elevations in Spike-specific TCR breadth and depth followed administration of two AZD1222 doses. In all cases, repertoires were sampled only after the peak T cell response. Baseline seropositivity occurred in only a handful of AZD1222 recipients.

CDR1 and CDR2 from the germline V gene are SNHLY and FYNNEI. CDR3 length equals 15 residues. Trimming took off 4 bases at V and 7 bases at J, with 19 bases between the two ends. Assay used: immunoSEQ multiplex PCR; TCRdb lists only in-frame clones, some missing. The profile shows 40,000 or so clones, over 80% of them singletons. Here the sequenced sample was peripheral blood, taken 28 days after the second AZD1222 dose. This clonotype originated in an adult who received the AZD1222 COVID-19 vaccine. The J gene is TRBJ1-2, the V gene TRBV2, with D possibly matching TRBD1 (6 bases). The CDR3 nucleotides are TGTGCCAGCAGTGTTGGGGGCGTCGCTTTAGGTGGCTACACCTTC. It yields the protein CASSVGGVALGGYTF.